This T cell receptor (beta chain) comes out of a study of PD-L1 blockade in urothelial cancer (dated by TCRdb to about 2017). As for the study more broadly: All patients started therapy around 2014 and received atezolizumab 1,200 mg intravenously every 3 weeks. About 90% of the roughly 29 patients were identified as males with urothelial cancer of bladder origin, and a prior smoking history was reported by 18 of 29 patients. A median of 141,255 T cells and some 82,000 unique TCRs was obtained from blood samples, and a median clonality of approximately 0.08 was observed. Blood samples were analyzed 3 weeks after the start of treatment (second dose) and 6 weeks after the start of treatment. Nine patients achieved durable clinical benefit and approximately 19 did not. Whole exome sequencing and RNA sequencing of pretreatment tumors were performed alongside TCR sequencing in the same patients. Twenty-nine patients had pretreatment blood TCR-seq, roughly 24 had at least one posttreatment blood collection, and roughly 24 had tumor TCR-seq. Pretreatment tumor samples, along with matched peripheral blood serially collected before and after atezolizumab treatment, were subjected to TCR sequencing. An ECOG performance status of 0 or 1 was recorded for the patients, and 0 to 3 prior chemotherapy regimens had been received by the patients. Durable clinical benefit was defined as progression-free survival longer than 6 months, and TCR features were also tested against progression-free and overall survival. The study was an exploratory multi-omic analysis of somatic, immune and clinical correlates of response to PD-L1 blockade with atezolizumab in urothelial cancer.

The germline V end is reduced by 5 bases and the J end by 2 bases; junction bases left unmatched: 9. The germline V gene provides CDR1 LGHNA and CDR2 YSLEER. The CDR3 measures 16 amino acids from cysteine to phenylalanine. Only the CDR3 DNA is retained, 48 bases long and in frame from the first base. The time point tag for this specimen amounts to: pretreatment peripheral blood. A cohort of around 28 patients with locally advanced or metastatic urothelial carcinoma, treated at Memorial Sloan Kettering on a trial protocol, was included. Peripheral blood mononuclear cells were collected pretreatment and during treatment, with between 1 and 8 total time points per patient. The Qiagen DNeasy Blood extraction kit was used to purify genomic DNA from total PBMCs and tumor samples. PBMCs were collected pretreatment and during treatment, and were isolated and stored as previously described. The investigation overall reported the following: Greater expansion of tumor-associated TCR clones in peripheral blood 3 weeks after the start of treatment was observed in patients with durable benefit (n of about 20, p = 0.022). Small sample size (n ≈ 28) and many exploratory analyses mean the results are intended to be hypothesis-generating. A pretreatment peripheral blood TCR clonality below the median was linked to improved progression-free and overall survival.

Synthetic TCR analog templates were spiked into each PCR so that absolute template abundance could be estimated from read counts. TCRbeta CDR3 regions were amplified from genomic DNA with bias-controlled V and J gene primers using the immunoSEQ assay. Rearranged TCRbeta segments were sequenced at approximately 20X coverage. The study's own analysis went as follows. Sequencing errors were corrected by clustering and CDR3s were annotated against IMGT to assign V, D and J genes. Downstream analyses used only productive TCRbeta rearrangements, leaving out any out-of-frame or stop-codon sequences. Clonality was computed as one minus Shannon entropy normalized by the log of the number of unique productive sequences. Fisher's exact test with Benjamini-Hochberg correction, at a threshold of adjusted p below 0.01, was used to find clones that differed between time points or between blood and tumor. Held by TCRdb, this immuneACCESS table contains in-frame sequences only and omits some clones. Under half of the omission traces to an unresolved V gene where checked; the cause of the rest is unknown. For V, J and clone size, that table is used; D and trimming come from the DNA. The sample table shows approximately 90,000 clones, and roughly 90% are seen once. The ten largest make up around 1.5% of the sample.

To note about this clone: Its antigen is still unknown. Base qualities were left out, and no much larger clone turns up one base away.

The receptor chain draws on TRBV4-3 and TRBJ1-3; 7 of the junction bases match TRBD1. The sequence was obtained from a man between 60 and 75 years old with urothelial cancer. Sequenced here: PBMCs, sampled around atezolizumab (anti-PD-L1) treatment. The CDR3 loop reads CASSAEGQLTGNTIYF. Here is the DNA: TGCGCCAGCAGCGCCGAGGGACAGCTAACTGGAAACACCATATATTTT.